A selection of T cell receptor beta chains follows, all from one sample in a study of T cells in narcolepsy. Sequencing used immunoSEQ multiplex PCR; TCRdb keeps in-frame clones, though not all of them. The sample carries tens of thousands of clones, about four fifths recorded once. The sample comprised CD45RA- memory CD4+ T cells from PBMCs. The receptor set was obtained from a human donor with narcolepsy. CDR3s include the opening cysteine and the closing phenylalanine or tryptophan. The order of the fields is clone size, CDR3 length, J gene, V gene, D gene, CDR3 DNA, CDR3 protein. A D gene is named only where the DNA matches it firmly. Where a row states a size, it is once, few, many or the class of an expanded clone; other rows omit it.

abundance: NA
len: 15
j_gene: TRBJ1-5
v_gene: TRBV6-5
d_gene: TRBD1
CDR3nt: TGTGCCAGCAGCTCCGACAGGGGGCACAATCAGCCCCAGCATTTT
CDR3aa: CASSSDRGHNQPQHF

abundance: few
len: 16
j_gene: TRBJ2-7
v_gene: TRBV7-9
d_gene: NA
CDR3nt: TGTGCCAGCAGCAAGACTTCACCTGGGAGGTCCTACGAGCAGTACTTC
CDR3aa: CASSKTSPGRSYEQYF

abundance: NA
len: 14
j_gene: TRBJ1-4
v_gene: TRBV6-6
d_gene: NA
CDR3nt: TGTGCCAGCAGTCGAGCAGGGAGGAATGAAAAACTGTTTTTT
CDR3aa: CASSRAGRNEKLFF

abundance: once
len: 15
j_gene: TRBJ1-1
v_gene: TRBV5-6
d_gene: NA
CDR3nt: TGTGCCAGCAGCTTGTTGTGGGGAGAGAACACTGAAGCTTTCTTT
CDR3aa: CASSLLWGENTEAFF

abundance: few
len: 16
j_gene: TRBJ1-2
v_gene: TRBV4-1
d_gene: NA
CDR3nt: TGCGCCAGCAGCCAAGGAGGCGGAAGAGGGGACTATGGCTACACCTTC
CDR3aa: CASSQGGGRGDYGYTF

abundance: NA
len: 15
j_gene: TRBJ1-1
v_gene: TRBV7-2
d_gene: TRBD1
CDR3nt: TGTGCCAGCAGCTTACTAGGGACAGGGCCCTCCGGAGCTTTCTTT
CDR3aa: CASSLLGTGPSGAFF

abundance: NA
len: 16
j_gene: TRBJ2-3
v_gene: TRBV11-2
d_gene: TRBD2
CDR3nt: TGTGCCAGCAGCCTGCAACTAGCGGGGGCAACAGATACGCAGTATTTT
CDR3aa: CASSLQLAGATDTQYF

abundance: NA
len: 15
j_gene: TRBJ2-2
v_gene: TRBV5-1
d_gene: TRBD1
CDR3nt: TGCGCCAGCAGCCAACAGGGGGCTGGGGCCGGGGAGCTGTTTTTT
CDR3aa: CASSQQGAGAGELFF

abundance: few
len: 13
j_gene: TRBJ1-5
v_gene: TRBV7-2
d_gene: NA
CDR3nt: TGTGCCAGCAGCTTGGAGCAGGGAAAGCCCCAGCATTTT
CDR3aa: CASSLEQGKPQHF

abundance: few
len: 12
j_gene: TRBJ2-2
v_gene: TRBV5-1
d_gene: NA
CDR3nt: TGCGCCAGCAGCAGGGGGACCGGGGAGCTGTTTTTT
CDR3aa: CASSRGTGELFF

abundance: NA
len: 16
j_gene: TRBJ1-5
v_gene: TRBV19
d_gene: NA
CDR3nt: TGTGCCAGTAGTATTCTCCGGACCTCTAGCAATCAGCCCCAGCATTTT
CDR3aa: CASSILRTSSNQPQHF

abundance: NA
len: 13
j_gene: TRBJ2-1
v_gene: TRBV4-3
d_gene: NA
CDR3nt: TGCGCCAGCAGCCAAGAAAGAGTTAATGAGCAGTTCTTC
CDR3aa: CASSQERVNEQFF

abundance: NA
len: 12
j_gene: TRBJ1-1
v_gene: TRBV5-6
d_gene: NA
CDR3nt: TGTGCCAGCAGCTATGCATTCACTGAAGCTTTCTTT
CDR3aa: CASSYAFTEAFF

abundance: NA
len: 17
j_gene: TRBJ2-3
v_gene: TRBV9
d_gene: TRBD2
CDR3nt: TGTGCCAGCAGCGTAGACCCCCTGGGGACTAGCGGGGATACGCAGTATTTT
CDR3aa: CASSVDPLGTSGDTQYF

abundance: NA
len: 14
j_gene: TRBJ2-5
v_gene: TRBV5-4
d_gene: NA
CDR3nt: TGTGCCAGCAGCCAAGGACGGGCCCAAGAGACCCAGTACTTC
CDR3aa: CASSQGRAQETQYF

abundance: once
len: 15
j_gene: TRBJ2-5
v_gene: TRBV2
d_gene: TRBD1
CDR3nt: TGTGCCAGCTCAGGACAGGGCGCCCCAATGGAGACCCAGTACTTC
CDR3aa: CASSGQGAPMETQYF

abundance: NA
len: 13
j_gene: TRBJ1-2
v_gene: TRBV11-3
d_gene: NA
CDR3nt: TGTGCCAGCAGCTTAAACCCGGCGTCTGGCTACACCTTC
CDR3aa: CASSLNPASGYTF